This note documents a single T cell receptor beta chain sequence. V lost 5 bases and J lost 2, with 6 bases in between. This CDR3 has 12 residues. Germline V gene sequence: CDR1 SGHTA, CDR2 FQGNSA. The data belong to a study of blood T cell repertoires in COVID-19. About the study: COVID-19 samples collected from the United States, Italy and Spain covered acute and convalescent phases. T cells, B-cell-depleted T cells, or PBMCs supplied cDNA or gDNA.

How the authors handled the data: Researchers report that nucleated cell counts were estimated from reference gene primer amplification. This table comes from immunoSEQ multiplex PCR, and its TCRdb copy is limited to in-frame clones, with some not included. That table is the source of V, J and clone size, and D and trimming were worked out from the DNA. The top ten hold 5.5% to 7% of the sample, which has about 200,000 clones, about nine tenths seen once. Sequenced material: peripheral blood. J is TRBJ2-5 and V is TRBV7-2; D is ambiguous. This receptor was taken from an elderly man with acute or convalescent COVID-19. The CDR3 loop reads CASSRYQETQYF. CDR3 DNA: TGTGCCAGCAGCCGTTATCAAGAGACCCAGTACTTC.